Each of the 9 T cell receptor beta chains below was sequenced from the same sample in a study of blood T cell repertoires in COVID-19. Using immunoSEQ multiplex PCR, the repertoire was profiled, and TCRdb retains in-frame clones only, with some absent. The table lists around 100,000 clones, just under 80% of them singletons. The source material was peripheral blood. The receptor set was obtained from a man between 65 and 85 years old with active or convalescent COVID-19.

This clone has a handful of counts. The chain uses TRBV29-1 and TRBJ2-7, with D perhaps TRBD2 (6 bases). This CDR3 has 12 amino acids. The V end was cut by 3 bases, the J end by 1 base, with 7 bases between. Per the germline V gene, CDR1 is SQVTM and CDR2 is ANQGSEA. The CDR3: CSVEEGSYEQYF. The CDR3 nucleotides read TGCAGCGTTGAGGAGGGTTCCTACGAGCAGTACTTC.

This chain uses TRBV2 with TRBJ1-2; D unclear. The CDR3 is 13 amino acids. V lost 8 bases to trimming and J lost 7 bases, with 17 bases between them. Germline CDR1 is SNHLY and CDR2 is FYNNEI. The CDR3 protein is CASVDGGTRGYTF. The CDR3 region has the DNA TGTGCCAGCGTGGACGGAGGAACCCGTGGCTACACCTTC.

The chain is built from TRBV2 and TRBJ2-3, with D possibly TRBD2 on 5 matching bases. This CDR3 has 16 residues. In germline, CDR1 is SNHLY, CDR2 FYNNEI. Trimming removed 3 bases at V and 1 base at J, with 14 bases between. CDR3 sequence (DNA): TGTGCCAGCAGTGATAGGACTGGCTTGCGCACAGATACGCAGTATTTT. This translates into CASSDRTGLRTDTQYF.

The chain uses TRBV2 and TRBJ1-1; possibly TRBD1 for D (5 bases). With 6 bases removed from V and 1 base from J, the gap between germline ends came to 15 bases. Germline V gives CDR1 SNHLY, CDR2 FYNNEI. The CDR3 is made up of 15 amino acids. CDR3 in amino acids: CASRGEGVKNTEAFF. CDR3 DNA: TGTGCCAGCAGGGGTGAAGGGGTTAAGAACACTGAAGCTTTCTTT.

The rearrangement links TRBV25-1 to TRBJ1-5; D is undetermined. V was clipped by 4 bases and J by 4 bases, with 11 bases between them. CDR1 and CDR2 from the germline V gene are MGHDK and SYGVNS. This CDR3 has 14 residues. CDR3 DNA sequence: TGTGCCAGCAGTGCCGACGGGAAAAATCAGCCCCAGCATTTT. It codes for CASSADGKNQPQHF.

The chain employs TRBV7-7 and TRBJ2-2; 9 bases line up with TRBD1. The length of the CDR3 is 15 residues. With V trimmed by 5 bases and J by 4 bases, 5 bases remained unmatched. The germline V gene has CDR1 SSHAT and CDR2 FNYEAQ (reference sequence). Here the CDR3 DNA reads TGTGCCAGCAGCGATAGGACAGGGGCCACCGGGGAGCTGTTTTTT. Protein sequence: CASSDRTGATGELFF. The full variable domain, in which reference TRBV7-7 and TRBJ2-2 provide the parts outside the CDR3, is GAGVSQSPRYKVTKRGQDVTLRCDPISSHATLYWYQQALGQGPEFLTYFNYEAQPDKSGLPSDRFSAERPEGSISTLTIQRTEQRDSAMYRCASSDRTGATGELFFGEGSRLTVL.

The CDR3 DNA is TGTGCCTGGAGCTTCTTTAGCGGGGGCGCCTCCTACGAGCAGTACTTC. Its translation is CAWSFFSGGASYEQYF. The chain uses TRBV30 and TRBJ2-7; 9 bases are shared with TRBD2. Germline CDR1 is GTSNPN and CDR2 is SVGIG (reference sequence). The trim removed 3 bases at V and 0 bases at J, leaving 9 bases unmatched. The CDR3 sequence is 16 residues long.

The sample holds a few counts of this clone. The chain carries TRBV5-1 and TRBJ2-7; 7 bases map to TRBD2. Trimming took 2 bases from V and 0 from J; bases not matched to a gene: 5. CDR1 and CDR2 from the germline V gene are SGHRS and YFSETQ. This CDR3 region has 15 residues. The CDR3 nucleotides read TGCGCCAGCAGCTTAATGAGCGGGGACTCCTACGAGCAGTACTTC. Encoded protein: CASSLMSGDSYEQYF.

The chain joins TRBV6-5 to TRBJ2-7; D unclear. The germline CDR1 and CDR2 sequences are MNHEY and SVGAGI. Trimming removed 6 bases from V and 3 bases from J, with 15 bases in between. This CDR3 has 14 residues. This CDR3 is CASSQRGSLYEQYF. The CDR3 bases are TGTGCCAGCAGCCAACGAGGTTCCCTCTACGAGCAGTACTTC.